Shown below are 13 T cell receptor beta chains from a single sample sequenced in a study of persistence of HIV-infected CD4 T cells. Anti-CD3/anti-CD28 beads served as a nonspecific positive control stimulus. CD4+ T cells upregulating both CD40 ligand and CD69 were sorted as responding cells. The libraries were made with immunoSEQ version 4 in survey mode. Only in-frame clones appear in the TCRdb table, and some are missing; sequencing was by immunoSEQ multiplex PCR. The sample lists around 47,000 clones, approximately 91% occurring once. Antigens for these TCRs are unknown. Sequencing used CD4+ T cells sorted from PBMCs after roughly 19-hour stimulation, obtained from a patient who received antiretroviral therapy. The receptors come from an adult man with HIV who was CMV-seropositive.

This chain links TRBV19 with TRBJ2-3; 9 nucleotides match TRBD2. Germline CDR1 reads LNHDA; CDR2 reads SQIVND (reference sequence). The CDR3 has 15 residues. V lost 1 base to trimming and J lost 6 bases; unmatched junction nucleotides: 5. The CDR3 nucleotides read TGTGCCAGTAGTATAGGCGGGGGGGGCGCGGATACGCAGTATTTT. Amino acids: CASSIGGGGADTQYF.

The genes are TRBV7-8 and TRBJ1-5, with D hard to call. Trimming removed 4 bases from V and 2 bases from J, with 12 bases in between. Germline CDR1 and CDR2: SGHVS and FQNEAQ. The CDR3 loop spans 15 amino acids. CDR3 nucleotide sequence: TGTGCCAGCAGCTCCTTAGATAGGGGCAATCAGCCCCAGCATTTT. It encodes CASSSLDRGNQPQHF.

The chain joins TRBV6-5 to TRBJ1-1; D unresolved. The germline CDR1 and CDR2 sequences are MNHEY and SVGAGI. Trimming removed 6 bases at V and 11 bases at J, with 13 bases between. The CDR3 is made up of 11 amino acids. CDR3 DNA sequence: TGTGCCAGCAGAGGGCCCGTAGCGGCTTTCTTT. Translating gives CASRGPVAAFF.

The CDR3 DNA is TGTGCCAGCAGTTTGTACGCGGGGGTTATTGGTACGCAGTATTTT. Protein product: CASSLYAGVIGTQYF. This rearrangement joins TRBV27 to TRBJ2-3, with 7 bases aligning to TRBD2. Per the germline V gene, CDR1 is MNHEY and CDR2 is SMNVEV (reference sequence). The trim removed 3 bases at V and 8 bases at J, leaving 11 bases unmatched. The CDR3 has 15 residues.

This chain uses TRBV27 with TRBJ1-2, with 7 bases matching TRBD1. The CDR3 totals 14 residues. The trim removed 2 bases at V and 4 bases at J, leaving 4 bases unmatched. The germline CDR1 and CDR2 sequences are MNHEY and SMNVEV (reference sequence). CDR3: CASSLDRELYGYTF. The CDR3 nucleotides are TGTGCCAGCAGTTTAGACAGGGAACTCTATGGCTACACCTTC.

The chain recombines TRBV3-1 (or the pseudogene TRBV3-2) with TRBJ2-2; 9 nucleotides align to TRBD2. The CDR3 has 20 residues. The germline V gene has CDR1 LGHDT and CDR2 YNNKEL (reference sequence). With 0 bases clipped from V and 7 bases from J, the junction kept 18 bases outside the gene matches. The CDR3 is CASSQESPLAGPPLDGELFF. Written as DNA, the CDR3 is TGTGCCAGCAGCCAAGAATCGCCCCTAGCGGGGCCCCCCTTGGACGGGGAGCTGTTTTTT.

The chain uses TRBV19 and TRBJ1-4; D gene ambiguous. The CDR3 is 15 residues long. V lost 5 bases and J lost 7, with 17 bases in between. Germline-derived CDR1 and CDR2 are LNHDA and SQIVND (reference sequence). CDR3 protein: CASSPSAGLGEKLFF. As DNA, the CDR3 is TGTGCCAGTAGTCCCAGTGCCGGACTAGGTGAAAAACTGTTTTTT.

V gene TRBV27 combines with J gene TRBJ2-7; weak D call: TRBD1 (6 bases). The V gene's germline CDR1 is MNHEY and CDR2 SMNVEV (reference sequence). This CDR3 is 14 amino acids long. Trimming removed 3 bases at V and 2 bases at J, with 11 bases between. CDR3 in amino acids: CASSFSWTAYEQYF. The CDR3, as DNA: TGTGCCAGCAGTTTTAGCTGGACAGCCTACGAGCAGTACTTC.

The chain couples TRBV9 to TRBJ2-5, with D perhaps matching TRBD2 (5 bases). V lost 4 bases, J lost 3 bases, and 13 bases lay in between. CDR3 length: 14 residues. The germline CDR1 and CDR2 sequences are SGDLS and YYNGEE. The CDR3 coding sequence is TGTGCCAGCAGCCCAAATGCCGGGAAAGAGACCCAGTACTTC. The encoded protein is CASSPNAGKETQYF. The variable domain in full, completed from reference TRBV9 and TRBJ2-5, reads DSGVTQTPKHLITATGQRVTLRCSPRSGDLSVYWYQQSLDQGLQFLIQYYNGEERAKGNILERFSAQQFPDLHSELNLSSLELGDSALYFCASSPNAGKETQYFGPGTRLLVL.

The chain combines TRBV7-3 with TRBJ1-6, with unresolved D. This CDR3 comprises 15 residues. Between the trimmed V and J ends, which lost 1 base and 6 bases, there was a span of 10 bases. Germline V gene sequence: CDR1 SGHTA, CDR2 FQGTGA. CDR3 nucleotides: TGTGCCAGCAGCTTAAGGGCCACGGGTAATTCACCCCTCCACTTT. Translated, it gives CASSLRATGNSPLHF. Together with reference TRBV7-3 and TRBJ1-6, the CDR3 gives the full variable domain: GAGVSQTPSNKVTEKGKYVELRCDPISGHTALYWYRQSLGQGPEFLIYFQGTGAADDSGLPNDRFFAVRPEGSVSTLKIQRTERGDSAVYLCASSLRATGNSPLHFGNGTRLTVT.

Here the CDR3 reads CASSLDRANTIYF. The CDR3 DNA reads TGTGCCAGCAGCTTGGACAGGGCGAACACCATATATTTT. The chain joins TRBV7-9 to TRBJ1-3; 8 bases fit TRBD1. Germline V gene sequence: CDR1 SEHNR, CDR2 FQNEAQ (reference sequence). The CDR3 is made up of 13 amino acids. V lost 3 bases and J lost 7; bases outside the gene matches: 2.

This chain joins TRBV12-5 and TRBJ1-1; TRBD1 might be the D (6 bases). The CDR3 is 14 residues long. The V and J ends lost 7 bases and 0 bases respectively, with 12 bases between them. Germline lookup yields CDR1 LGHNT and CDR2 FRNRAP. The CDR3 coding sequence is TGTGCTAGTGCCCGCCAGGGGATGAACACTGAAGCTTTCTTT. It codes for CASARQGMNTEAFF.

The chain recombines TRBV7-3 with TRBJ2-3; 9 nucleotides agree with TRBD2. V dropped 5 bases and J dropped 11; count of bases not matched to a gene: 5. CDR1 SGHTA and CDR2 FQGTGA come from the germline V gene. The CDR3 spans 12 residues. CDR3 region: CASSASGAKQYF. In DNA form, the CDR3 reads TGTGCCAGCAGCGCTAGCGGGGCTAAGCAGTATTTT.